A selection of T cell receptor beta chains follows, all from one sample in a study of blood T cell repertoires in COVID-19. Libraries were prepared by immunoSEQ multiplex PCR; TCRdb keeps only in-frame clonotypes and omits some of them. Among a few hundred thousand clones, around 83% were seen once, and the ten largest hold around 0.97%. The sample was peripheral blood. All receptors derive from a man aged 40-49 years with acute or convalescent COVID-19. Each CDR3 is given with its conserved first and last residue. The order of the fields is CDR3 length, V gene, CDR3 protein.

len: 19
v_gene: TRBV7-9
CDR3aa: CASSTRKGVRGSGANVLTF

len: 13
v_gene: TRBV12-5
CDR3aa: CASQEWPGNTIYF

len: 15
v_gene: TRBV6-5
CDR3aa: CASSYFRTGPGTQHF

len: 16
v_gene: TRBV12-2
CDR3aa: CASRLSTVGVCGGYTF

len: 13
v_gene: TRBV5-4
CDR3aa: CASSLGGQNTIYF

len: 13
v_gene: TRBV24-1
CDR3aa: CATRTGVNEKLFF

len: 15
v_gene: TRBV27
CDR3aa: CASSLQGTRGQPQHF

len: 13
v_gene: TRBV2
CDR3aa: CASGGRGGTEAFF

len: 14
v_gene: TRBV28
CDR3aa: CASSPGGGPYGYTF

len: 14
v_gene: TRBV10-3
CDR3aa: CAISESNRNYGYTF

len: 16
v_gene: TRBV11-2
CDR3aa: CASSLLGTPKWNEQFF

len: 14
v_gene: TRBV30
CDR3aa: CAWSSGQGRETQYF

len: 13
v_gene: TRBV7-6
CDR3aa: CASSSGQTYEQYF

len: 15
v_gene: TRBV7-6
CDR3aa: CASSSSGGGTDTQYF

len: 14
v_gene: TRBV10-2
CDR3aa: CASSEPGQGATLHF

len: 13
v_gene: TRBV7-3
CDR3aa: CASSPSVGDEQFF

len: 14
v_gene: TRBV29-1
CDR3aa: CSVRLQGAKGKLFF

len: 18
v_gene: TRBV9
CDR3aa: CASSPGPGSGGFAYGYTF

len: 15
v_gene: TRBV9
CDR3aa: CASSVVPGEGYGYTF

len: 14
v_gene: TRBV4-1
CDR3aa: CASSQDTVTDTQYF

len: 12
v_gene: TRBV30
CDR3aa: CAWSGQVYGYTF

len: 17
v_gene: TRBV7-9
CDR3aa: CASSMYRPAADTDTQYF

len: 18
v_gene: TRBV5-6
CDR3aa: CASSFTRDRGATTGELFF

len: 13
v_gene: TRBV28
CDR3aa: CASSLPGDYEQYF

len: 18
v_gene: TRBV4-2
CDR3aa: CASSPGLAGASSTDTQYF

len: 16
v_gene: TRBV7-2
CDR3aa: CASSLGAGGRVYEQYF

len: 15
v_gene: TRBV19
CDR3aa: CASIPPAGPSYEQYF

len: 14
v_gene: TRBV5-1
CDR3aa: CASSFRQGADTQYF

len: 15
v_gene: TRBV7-8
CDR3aa: CASSPMTGGNYGYTF

len: 14
v_gene: TRBV6-2/TRBV6-3
CDR3aa: CASSSTGGSTEAFF

len: 16
v_gene: TRBV5-6
CDR3aa: CASSLRVTGAGNTIYF

len: 15
v_gene: TRBV3-1/TRBV3-2
CDR3aa: CASSQAYRGPYEQYF

len: 15
v_gene: TRBV6-5
CDR3aa: CASSSRPGQNQPQHF

len: 13
v_gene: TRBV10-2
CDR3aa: CASRGQVNYGYTF

len: 14
v_gene: TRBV6-5
CDR3aa: CASNRDRGGGEAFF

len: 14
v_gene: TRBV6-5
CDR3aa: CASRASTGMGTQYF

len: 14
v_gene: TRBV19
CDR3aa: CASNWRAADAEAFF

len: 13
v_gene: TRBV18
CDR3aa: CASSAGVSEKLFF

len: 18
v_gene: TRBV9
CDR3aa: CASSARDRGLPDTGELFF

len: 15
v_gene: TRBV3-1/TRBV3-2
CDR3aa: CASSQGSEMRNIQYF

len: 13
v_gene: TRBV6-5
CDR3aa: CASCRGASYEQYF

len: 17
v_gene: TRBV23-1
CDR3aa: CASSQYRWSVSNQPQHF

len: 16
v_gene: TRBV27
CDR3aa: CASSWTGKLDNSPLHF

len: 15
v_gene: TRBV5-5
CDR3aa: CASSPSTLMAGELFF

len: 14
v_gene: TRBV18
CDR3aa: CASSRDRGNTEAFF

len: 14
v_gene: TRBV18
CDR3aa: CASSPNTGSLEAFF

len: 12
v_gene: TRBV19
CDR3aa: CASSLINQPQHF

len: 14
v_gene: TRBV18
CDR3aa: CASSLGQRYNEQFF

len: 15
v_gene: TRBV30
CDR3aa: CAGTFGGNSNQPQHF

len: 14
v_gene: TRBV19
CDR3aa: CASSMFTGGTEAFF

len: 15
v_gene: TRBV18
CDR3aa: CASSGQGEANYGYTF

len: 14
v_gene: TRBV7-9
CDR3aa: CASSLVVSNSPLHF

len: 16
v_gene: TRBV6-2/TRBV6-3
CDR3aa: CASSHSVLAGEETQYF

len: 13
v_gene: TRBV28
CDR3aa: CASSFLRNTEAFF

len: 13
v_gene: TRBV5-1
CDR3aa: CASSPDRAEEQYF

len: 17
v_gene: TRBV27
CDR3aa: CASSYFPRTGGFADLHF

len: 13
v_gene: TRBV5-4
CDR3aa: CASSGQGDYGYTF

len: 14
v_gene: TRBV28
CDR3aa: CASSPRQGRVGYTF

len: 14
v_gene: TRBV19
CDR3aa: CASSLLSGEQPQHF